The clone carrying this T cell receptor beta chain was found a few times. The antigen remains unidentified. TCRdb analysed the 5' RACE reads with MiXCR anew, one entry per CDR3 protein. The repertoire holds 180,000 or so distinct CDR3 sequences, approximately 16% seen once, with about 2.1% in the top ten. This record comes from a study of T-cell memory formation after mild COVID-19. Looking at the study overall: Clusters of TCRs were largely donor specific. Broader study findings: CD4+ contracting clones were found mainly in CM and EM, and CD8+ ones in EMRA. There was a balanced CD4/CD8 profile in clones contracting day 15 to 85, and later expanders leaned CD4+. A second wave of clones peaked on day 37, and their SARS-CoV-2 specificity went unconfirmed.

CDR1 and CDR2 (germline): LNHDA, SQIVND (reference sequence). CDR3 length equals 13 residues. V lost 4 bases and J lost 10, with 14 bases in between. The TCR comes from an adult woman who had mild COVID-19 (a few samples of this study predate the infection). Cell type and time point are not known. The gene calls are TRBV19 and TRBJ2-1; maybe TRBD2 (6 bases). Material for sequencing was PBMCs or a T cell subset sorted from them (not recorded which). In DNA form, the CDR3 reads TGTGCCAGTAGTACGGAGACTAGGCGGGAGCAGTTCTTC. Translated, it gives CASSTETRREQFF.